The clone carrying this T cell receptor (beta chain) was found a few times. Its antigen is currently unknown. The same CDR3 can be traced to other DNA sequences in this sample. The entry originates in a study of beta chain features in type 1 diabetes. As for the study in general: All of the samples together had 85 million to 140 million sorted cells examined. Study-level points and caveats: A cDNA-based sequencing approach could over-represent cells with high TCR expression. Still unanswered here is whether HLA type influences TCRB rearrangement. For Type 1 diabetes patients, all four CD4+ subsets carried TCRB CDR3s that were moderately but significantly shorter.

With V trimmed by 2 bases and J by 2 bases, 5 bases remained unmatched. CDR1 and CDR2 (germline): MDHEN, SYDVKM. The length of the CDR3 is 15 residues. Sequenced material consisted of expressed TCRB transcripts (all of the isolated RNA was reverse transcribed). Around 4 million reads per sample were averaged for naive, central memory and regulatory samples. Some clones are missing from TCRdb's copy, which holds only in-frame ones; the method was immunoSEQ multiplex PCR. In the table there are fewer than 200,000 clones, 10% to 13% of which are singletons. The receptor was isolated from a man younger than 45 with type 1 diabetes. V gene TRBV28 combines with J gene TRBJ2-7, with 8 bases fitting TRBD1. Sequencing was performed on central memory CD4+ T cells from blood. In DNA, the CDR3 is TGTGCCAGCAGTTTACCCGGGACAGGAGCCTACGAGCAGTACTTC. The encoded protein is CASSLPGTGAYEQYF.